This T cell receptor beta chain was captured by sequencing in a study of monozygotic twins with inflammatory bowel disease. Study-wide findings and caveats: A reduction in TCRbeta diversity (inverse Simpson) was seen in IBD patients relative to healthy co-twins. Possibly because of limited power, concordant and discordant twins showed no difference in repertoire similarity. Distinction of different T cell subtypes was not possible. Healthy twins showed more clonotype sharing with others than IBD patients, especially patients with disease activity.

Reanalyzing the 5' RACE reads, TCRdb keeps one entry per CDR3 protein, without DNA. This sample's table reports 440,000 or so distinct CDR3 sequences. The CDR3 consists of 18 residues. The germline V gene has CDR1 MNHEY and CDR2 SMNVEV (reference sequence). About this clonotype: Its specificity is not known.

Material for sequencing was blood. The receptor was isolated from a human donor with ulcerative colitis or Crohn's disease, or a healthy co-twin of an affected twin (not recorded which). The rearrangement joins TRBV27 to TRBJ2-3; the TCRdb call, TRBD2, lacks DNA for checking. CDR3 sequence reads: CASSPLGTSGRNTDTQYF.